One sample yielded the 9 T cell receptor beta chains listed below, sequenced in a study of blood T cell repertoires in COVID-19. Data came from immunoSEQ multiplex PCR; TCRdb stores just in-frame clones and leaves some out. The table includes about 180,000 clones, 87% detected once. Sequencing input: peripheral blood. Source of these receptors: a woman between 45 and 65 years old with acute or convalescent COVID-19.

This clone was recorded once. This chain uses TRBV7-3 with TRBJ1-1; D is unclear. Trimming pared 3 bases from V and 1 base from J, leaving 6 bases between. CDR1 is SGHTA and CDR2 is FQGTGA in the germline V gene. The CDR3 has 13 residues. For the CDR3, the DNA is TGTGCCAGCAGCTTTTCAGGGAACACTGAAGCTTTCTTT. Translated, it gives CASSFSGNTEAFF.

This clone was seen only once. The rearrangement joins TRBV18 to TRBJ1-1, with TRBD1 matching over 8 bases. After removal of 4 bases from V and 5 bases from J, the junction contained 12 bases not matched to a gene. Germline CDR1 is KGHSH and CDR2 is LQKENI. The CDR3 has 16 residues. The CDR3 bases are TGTGCCAGCTCACTTGGACAGGGAGGGGACGGGACTGAAGCTTTCTTT. This encodes CASSLGQGGDGTEAFF.

Remarks on this clone: Within the sample, other DNA sequences also encode this same CDR3. The chain carries TRBV5-6 and TRBJ2-2, with 10 nucleotides matching TRBD2. Germline values: CDR1 SGHDT, CDR2 YYEEEE. The length of the CDR3 is 16 residues. Trimming cost V 0 bases and J 5 bases; bases outside gene matches: 4. This CDR3 is CASSLVLAGDTGELFF. CDR3 in DNA: TGTGCCAGCAGCTTGGTCCTAGCGGGAGATACCGGGGAGCTGTTTTTT.

The chain combines TRBV2 with TRBJ1-1; a possible D gene is TRBD1 (6 bases). Germline V lookup: CDR1 SNHLY, CDR2 FYNNEI. V lost 2 bases and J 3 bases, leaving 16 bases between the germline ends. The CDR3 is 16 residues long. The CDR3 sequence is CASSEFGGRKDTEAFF. CDR3 bases: TGTGCCAGCAGTGAATTCGGGGGGCGTAAAGACACTGAAGCTTTCTTT.

The chain is built from TRBV6-2 or TRBV6-3 and TRBJ2-7, with D unclear. The CDR3 is made up of 11 amino acids. The ends were cut back, 6 bases at V and 6 bases at J, with 9 bases in the middle. CDR1 MNHEY and CDR2 SVGEGT come from the germline V gene. CDR3 DNA sequence: TGTGCCAGCAGCAGGTTAGCCGAGCAGTACTTC. This encodes CASSRLAEQYF.

The rearrangement joins TRBV30 to TRBJ2-7; the D gene is possibly TRBD1 (6 bases). V shed 5 bases and J shed 0 bases, with 11 bases lying between them. CDR3 length: 13 residues. Germline V gene lookup returns CDR1 GTSNPN and CDR2 SVGIG (reference sequence). CDR3 sequence reads: CAWAGDSSYEQYF. As DNA, the CDR3 is TGTGCCTGGGCAGGGGATAGCTCCTACGAGCAGTACTTC.

The genes are TRBV30 and TRBJ1-6; no clear D. The CDR3 loop spans 16 amino acids. Between the trimmed V and J ends, which lost 0 bases and 7 bases, there was a span of 16 bases. CDR1 is GTSNPN and CDR2 is SVGIG in the germline V gene (reference sequence). CDR3 region: CAWSVASTGLNSPLHF. DNA for the CDR3: TGTGCCTGGAGTGTTGCCTCTACGGGATTAAATTCACCCCTCCACTTT.

The rearrangement links TRBV29-1 to TRBJ1-4, with D possibly matching TRBD1 (5 bases). CDR3 size: 13 residues. V was shortened by 6 bases and J by 0 bases, with 8 bases between the two germline ends. The germline V gene encodes CDR1 SQVTM and CDR2 ANQGSEA. CDR3 DNA sequence: TGCAGCGTCGCAGGGCCAACTAATGAAAAACTGTTTTTT. Amino acid sequence: CSVAGPTNEKLFF.

The rearrangement joins TRBV29-1 to TRBJ1-2; TRBD1 matches 8 bases. This CDR3 has 14 residues. Germline loops: CDR1 SQVTM, CDR2 ANQGSEA. V shed 8 bases and J 5 bases; nucleotides not matched to a gene: 13. This chain's CDR3 is CSIKKDREEYGYTF. The DNA for the CDR3 is TGCAGCATAAAAAAGGACAGGGAGGAGTATGGCTACACCTTC.